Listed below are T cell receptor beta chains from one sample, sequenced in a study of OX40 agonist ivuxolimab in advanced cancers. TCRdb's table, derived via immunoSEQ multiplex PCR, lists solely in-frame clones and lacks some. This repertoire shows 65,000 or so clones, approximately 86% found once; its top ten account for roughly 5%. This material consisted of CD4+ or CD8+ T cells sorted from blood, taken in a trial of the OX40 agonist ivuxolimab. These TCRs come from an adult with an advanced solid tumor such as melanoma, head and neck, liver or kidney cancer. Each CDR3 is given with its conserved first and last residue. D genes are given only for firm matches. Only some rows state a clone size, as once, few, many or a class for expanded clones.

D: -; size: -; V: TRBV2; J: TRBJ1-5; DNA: TGTGCCAGCAGTGTACAGTTAAGTCAGCCCCAGCATTTT; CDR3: CASSVQLSQPQHF
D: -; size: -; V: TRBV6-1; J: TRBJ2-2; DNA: TGTGCCAGCACCCCGGTGGATGAGCACACCGGGGAGCTGTTTTTT; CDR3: CASTPVDEHTGELFF
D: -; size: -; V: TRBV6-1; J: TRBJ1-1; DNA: TGTGCCAGCAGTGACGCTGACAGGAGCGAAGCTTTCTTT; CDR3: CASSDADRSEAFF
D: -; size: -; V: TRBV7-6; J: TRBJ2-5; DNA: TGTGCCAGCAGCTTTGGCGGAATACAAGAGACCCAGTACTTC; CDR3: CASSFGGIQETQYF
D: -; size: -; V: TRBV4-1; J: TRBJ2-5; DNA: TGCGCCAGCAGCCCCGGGATGGCGGGGCAAGAGACCCAGTACTTC; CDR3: CASSPGMAGQETQYF
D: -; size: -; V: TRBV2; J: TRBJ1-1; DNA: TGTGCCAGCAGGAGAACAGGGACCGCCACTGAAGCTTTCTTT; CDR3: CASRRTGTATEAFF
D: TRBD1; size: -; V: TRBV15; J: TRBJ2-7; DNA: TGTGCCACCAGCAGAGAAACAGGGGCGTACGAGCAGTACTTC; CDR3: CATSRETGAYEQYF
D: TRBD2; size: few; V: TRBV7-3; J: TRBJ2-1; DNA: TGTGCCAGCAGCTCACTAGCGTCCTCCTACAATGAGCAGTTCTTC; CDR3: CASSSLASSYNEQFF
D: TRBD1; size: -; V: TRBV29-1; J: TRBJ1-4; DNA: TGCAGCGTGCGGGACAGCACCCAAGAAAAACTGTTTTTT; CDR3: CSVRDSTQEKLFF
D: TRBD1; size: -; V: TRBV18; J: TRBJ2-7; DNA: TGTGCCAGCTCACCCGACAGGGGGGCCGAGCAGTACTTC; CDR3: CASSPDRGAEQYF
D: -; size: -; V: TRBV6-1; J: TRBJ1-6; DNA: TGTGCCAGCAGCGCTGGATCACCCCTCCACTTT; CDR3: CASSAGSPLHF
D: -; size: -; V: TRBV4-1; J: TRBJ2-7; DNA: TGCGCCAGCAGCCAATCAGATTTGGGTTTCAGGGGCTACGAGCAGTACTTC; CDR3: CASSQSDLGFRGYEQYF
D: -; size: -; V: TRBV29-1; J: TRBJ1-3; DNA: TGCAGCGTTGTCGCCGTTAGCTCTGGAAACACCATATATTTT; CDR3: CSVVAVSSGNTIYF
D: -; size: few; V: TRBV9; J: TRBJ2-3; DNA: TGTGCCAGCAGCCCCGGTACCCAGCACACAGATACGCAGTATTTT; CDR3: CASSPGTQHTDTQYF
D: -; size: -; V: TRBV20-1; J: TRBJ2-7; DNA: TGCAGTGCTAGAGATCCCCCCGAGCAGTACTTC; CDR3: CSARDPPEQYF
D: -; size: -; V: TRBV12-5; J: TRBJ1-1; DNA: TGTGCTAGTGGTGGACCGATGAACACTGAAGCTTTCTTT; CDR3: CASGGPMNTEAFF
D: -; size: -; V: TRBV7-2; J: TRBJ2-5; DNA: TGTGCCAGCAGCGCTTGGAAGAGTTCGGGCCAAGAGACCCAGTACTTC; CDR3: CASSAWKSSGQETQYF
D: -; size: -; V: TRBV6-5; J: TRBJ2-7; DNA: TGTGCCAGCAGTTACTCGGGGGGGGGCGGCTACGAGCAGTACTTC; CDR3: CASSYSGGGGYEQYF
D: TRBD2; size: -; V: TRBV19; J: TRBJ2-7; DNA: TGTGCCAGTAGAGGGACGGCGGGAGGGCCCAACGAGCAGTACTTC; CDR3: CASRGTAGGPNEQYF
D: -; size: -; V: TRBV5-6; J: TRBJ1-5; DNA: TGTGCCAGCCTCAAAGCGGACAGCAATCAGCCCCAGCATTTT; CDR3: CASLKADSNQPQHF
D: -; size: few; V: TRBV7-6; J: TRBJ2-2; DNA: TGTGCCAGCAGCCCAACACGGGTTAACACCGGGGAGCTGTTTTTT; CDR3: CASSPTRVNTGELFF
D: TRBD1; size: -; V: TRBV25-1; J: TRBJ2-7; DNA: TGTGCCAGCAGTGAGTCGGGGACAGGGATCTACGAGCAGTACTTC; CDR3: CASSESGTGIYEQYF
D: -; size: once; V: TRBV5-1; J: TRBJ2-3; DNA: TGCGCCAGCAGCTTGGGACAGGAGGCAGATACGCAGTATTTT; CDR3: CASSLGQEADTQYF
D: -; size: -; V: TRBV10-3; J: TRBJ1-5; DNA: TGTGCCATCAGTGAGTCGACGGGTGCGGCAGGACTCCTTAGCAATCAGCCCCAGCATTTT; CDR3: CAISESTGAAGLLSNQPQHF
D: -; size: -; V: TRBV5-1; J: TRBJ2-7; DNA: TGCGCCAGCAGCTCATTACCGGGGGCAGGGGATAGACCCTACGAGCAGTACTTC; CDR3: CASSSLPGAGDRPYEQYF
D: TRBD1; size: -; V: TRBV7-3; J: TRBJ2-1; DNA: TGTGCCAGCAGCTTAATGGGACAGGGGGCTGATGAGCAGTTCTTC; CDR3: CASSLMGQGADEQFF
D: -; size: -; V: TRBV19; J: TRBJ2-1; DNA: TGTGCCAGTAGTATAAGGCCCCCCGTTAGCGCCTCTTCCTCCTACAATGAGCAGTTCTTC; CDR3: CASSIRPPVSASSSYNEQFF
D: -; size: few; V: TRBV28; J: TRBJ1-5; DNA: TGTGCCAGCAACCTCAATGGGCAGCCCCAGCATTTT; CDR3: CASNLNGQPQHF